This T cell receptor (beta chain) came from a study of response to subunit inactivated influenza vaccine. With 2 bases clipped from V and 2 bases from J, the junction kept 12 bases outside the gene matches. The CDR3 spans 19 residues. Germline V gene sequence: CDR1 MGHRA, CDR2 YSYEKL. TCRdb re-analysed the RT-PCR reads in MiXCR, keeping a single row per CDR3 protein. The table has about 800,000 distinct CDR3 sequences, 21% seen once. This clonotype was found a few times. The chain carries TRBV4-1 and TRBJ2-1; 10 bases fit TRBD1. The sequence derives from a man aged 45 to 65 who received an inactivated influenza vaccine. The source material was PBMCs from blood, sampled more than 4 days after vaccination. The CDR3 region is CASSQPGQGMTSAYNEQFF. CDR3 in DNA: TGCGCCAGCAGCCAACCGGGACAGGGGATGACTAGCGCCTACAATGAGCAGTTCTTC.